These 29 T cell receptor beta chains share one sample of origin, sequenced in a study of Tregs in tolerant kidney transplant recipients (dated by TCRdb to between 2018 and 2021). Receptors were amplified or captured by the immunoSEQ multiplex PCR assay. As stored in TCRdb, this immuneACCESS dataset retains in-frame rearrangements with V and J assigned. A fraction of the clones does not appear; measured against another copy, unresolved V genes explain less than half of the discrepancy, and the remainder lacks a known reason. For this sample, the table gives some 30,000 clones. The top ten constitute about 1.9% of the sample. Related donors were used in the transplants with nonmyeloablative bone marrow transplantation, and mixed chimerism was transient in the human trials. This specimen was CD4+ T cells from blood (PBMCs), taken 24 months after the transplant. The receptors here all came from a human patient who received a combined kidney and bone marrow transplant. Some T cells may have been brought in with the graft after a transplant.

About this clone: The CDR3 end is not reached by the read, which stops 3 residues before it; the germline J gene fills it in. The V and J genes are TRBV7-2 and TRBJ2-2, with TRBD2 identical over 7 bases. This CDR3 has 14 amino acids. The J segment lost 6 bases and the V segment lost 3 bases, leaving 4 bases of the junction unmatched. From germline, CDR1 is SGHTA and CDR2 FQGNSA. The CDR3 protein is CASSLGGRSGELFF. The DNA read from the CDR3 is TGTGCCAGCAGCTTGGGCGGGAGATCCGGGGAG.

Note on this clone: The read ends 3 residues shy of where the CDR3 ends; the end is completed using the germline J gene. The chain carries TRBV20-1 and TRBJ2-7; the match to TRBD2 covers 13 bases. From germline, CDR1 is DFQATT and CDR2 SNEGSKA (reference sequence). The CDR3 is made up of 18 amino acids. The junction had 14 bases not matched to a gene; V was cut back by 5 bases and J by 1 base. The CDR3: CSALPGLAGIGVSYEQYF. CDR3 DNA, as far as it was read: TGCAGTGCTCTACCGGGACTAGCGGGAATTGGGGTATCCTACGAG.

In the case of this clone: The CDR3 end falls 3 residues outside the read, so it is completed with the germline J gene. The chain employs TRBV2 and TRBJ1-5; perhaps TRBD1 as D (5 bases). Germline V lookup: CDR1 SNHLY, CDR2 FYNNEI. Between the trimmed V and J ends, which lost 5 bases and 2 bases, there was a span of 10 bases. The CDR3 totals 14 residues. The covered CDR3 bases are TGTGCCAGCAGTCCCCAGGGCGGCAATCAGCCC. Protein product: CASSPQGGNQP. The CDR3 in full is CASSPQGGNQPQHF.

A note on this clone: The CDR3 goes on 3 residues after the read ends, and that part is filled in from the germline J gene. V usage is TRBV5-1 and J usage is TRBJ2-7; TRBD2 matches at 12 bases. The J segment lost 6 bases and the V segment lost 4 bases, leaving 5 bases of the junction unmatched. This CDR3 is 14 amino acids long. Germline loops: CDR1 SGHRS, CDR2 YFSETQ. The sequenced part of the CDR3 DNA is TGCGCCAGCAGCGAGACTAGCGGGAGCCCCGAG. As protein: CASSETSGSPE. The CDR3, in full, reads CASSETSGSPEQYF. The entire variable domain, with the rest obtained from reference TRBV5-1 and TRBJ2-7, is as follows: KAGVTQTPRYLIKTRGQQVTLSCSPISGHRSVSWYQQTPGQGLQFLFEYFSETQRNKGNFPGRFSGRQFSNSRSEMNVSTLELGDSALYLCASSETSGSPEQYFGPGTRLTVT.

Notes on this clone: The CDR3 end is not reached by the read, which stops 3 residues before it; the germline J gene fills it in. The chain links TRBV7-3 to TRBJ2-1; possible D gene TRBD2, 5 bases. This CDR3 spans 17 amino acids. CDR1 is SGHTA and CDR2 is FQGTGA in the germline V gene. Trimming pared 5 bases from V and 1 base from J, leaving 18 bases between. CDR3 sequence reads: CASSKDPGLGSYNEQFF. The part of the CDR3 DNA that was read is TGTGCCAGCAGCAAGGACCCGGGGTTGGGGTCCTACAATGAG.

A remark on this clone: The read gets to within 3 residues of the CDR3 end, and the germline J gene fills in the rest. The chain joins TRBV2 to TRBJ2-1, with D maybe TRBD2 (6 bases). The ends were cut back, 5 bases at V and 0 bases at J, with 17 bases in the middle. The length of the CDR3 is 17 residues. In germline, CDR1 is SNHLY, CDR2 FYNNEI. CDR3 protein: CASSRESGDSSYNEQFF. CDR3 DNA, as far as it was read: TGTGCCAGCAGTAGAGAATCGGGGGATTCCTCCTACAATGAG.

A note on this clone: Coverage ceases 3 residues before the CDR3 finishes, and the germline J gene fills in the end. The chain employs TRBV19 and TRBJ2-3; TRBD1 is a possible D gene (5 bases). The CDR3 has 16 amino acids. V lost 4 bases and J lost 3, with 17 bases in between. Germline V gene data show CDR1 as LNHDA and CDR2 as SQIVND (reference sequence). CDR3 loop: CASSRASKGFTDTQYF. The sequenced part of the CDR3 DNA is TGTGCCAGTAGTAGGGCCAGCAAGGGGTTTACAGATACG.

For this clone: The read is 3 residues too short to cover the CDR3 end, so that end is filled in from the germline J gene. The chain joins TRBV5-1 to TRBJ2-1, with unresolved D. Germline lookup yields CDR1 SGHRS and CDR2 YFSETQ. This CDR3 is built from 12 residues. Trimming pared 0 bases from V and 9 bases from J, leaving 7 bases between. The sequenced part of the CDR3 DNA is TGCGCCAGCAGCTTGGCCCTCGGTGAG. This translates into CASSLALGE. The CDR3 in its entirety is CASSLALGEQFF.

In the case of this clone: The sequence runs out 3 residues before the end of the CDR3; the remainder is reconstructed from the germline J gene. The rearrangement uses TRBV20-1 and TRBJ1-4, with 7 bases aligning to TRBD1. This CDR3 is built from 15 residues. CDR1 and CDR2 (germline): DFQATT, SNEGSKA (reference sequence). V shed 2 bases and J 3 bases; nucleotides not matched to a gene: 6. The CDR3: CSARSLQGPNEKLFF. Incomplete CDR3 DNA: TGCAGTGCTAGATCCCTACAGGGGCCTAATGAAAAA.

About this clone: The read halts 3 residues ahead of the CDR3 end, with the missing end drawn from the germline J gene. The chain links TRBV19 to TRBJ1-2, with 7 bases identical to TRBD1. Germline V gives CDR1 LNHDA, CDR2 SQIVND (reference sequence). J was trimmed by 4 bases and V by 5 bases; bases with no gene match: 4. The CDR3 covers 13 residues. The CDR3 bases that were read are TGTGCCAGTAGTCCCCGGGACAGCTATGGC. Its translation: CASSPRDSYG. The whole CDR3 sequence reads CASSPRDSYGYTF.

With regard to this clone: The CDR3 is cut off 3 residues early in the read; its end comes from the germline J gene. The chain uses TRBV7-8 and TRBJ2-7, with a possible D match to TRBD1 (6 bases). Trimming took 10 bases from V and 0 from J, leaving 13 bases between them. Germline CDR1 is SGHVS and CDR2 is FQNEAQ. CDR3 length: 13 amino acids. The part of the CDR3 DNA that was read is TGTGCCACCACGGACAGATACTCCTACGAG. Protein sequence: CATTDRYSYE. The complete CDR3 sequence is CATTDRYSYEQYF.

CDR3 DNA (partial): TGTGCCAGCAGCTTGGCCGGCGGTGAAAAA. Translating gives CASSLAGGEK. Given in full, the CDR3 is CASSLAGGEKLFF. V is TRBV5-4 and J is TRBJ1-4; D remains unclear. The read terminates 3 residues ahead of where the CDR3 ends, so the germline J gene completes it. Trimming pared 0 bases from V and 7 bases from J, leaving 7 bases between. CDR3 length equals 13 residues. Per germline, CDR1 SGHNT and CDR2 YYREEE (reference sequence).

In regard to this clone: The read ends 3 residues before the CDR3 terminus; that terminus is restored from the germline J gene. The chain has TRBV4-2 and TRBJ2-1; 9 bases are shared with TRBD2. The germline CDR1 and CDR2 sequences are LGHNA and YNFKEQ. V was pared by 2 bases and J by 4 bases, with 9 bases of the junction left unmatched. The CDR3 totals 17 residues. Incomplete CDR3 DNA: TGTGCCAGCAGCCAATCACCCACTAGCGGGCATTACAATGAG. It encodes CASSQSPTSGHYNE. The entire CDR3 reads CASSQSPTSGHYNEQFF.

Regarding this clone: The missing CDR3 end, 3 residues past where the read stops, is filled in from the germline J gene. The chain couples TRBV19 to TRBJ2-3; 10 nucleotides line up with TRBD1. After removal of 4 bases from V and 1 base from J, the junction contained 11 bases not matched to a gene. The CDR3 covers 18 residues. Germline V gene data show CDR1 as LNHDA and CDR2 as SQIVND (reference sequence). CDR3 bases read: TGTGCCAGTAGTACGGGGACAGGGGTTCTCCCTCGCACAGATACG. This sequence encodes CASSTGTGVLPRTDT. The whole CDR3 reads CASSTGTGVLPRTDTQYF.

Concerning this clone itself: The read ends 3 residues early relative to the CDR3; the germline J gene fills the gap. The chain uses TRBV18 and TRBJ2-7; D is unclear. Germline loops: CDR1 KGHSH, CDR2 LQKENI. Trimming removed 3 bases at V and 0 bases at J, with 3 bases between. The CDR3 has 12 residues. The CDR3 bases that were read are TGTGCCAGCTCACCCAACTCCTACGAG. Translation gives CASSPNSYE. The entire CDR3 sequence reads CASSPNSYEQYF.

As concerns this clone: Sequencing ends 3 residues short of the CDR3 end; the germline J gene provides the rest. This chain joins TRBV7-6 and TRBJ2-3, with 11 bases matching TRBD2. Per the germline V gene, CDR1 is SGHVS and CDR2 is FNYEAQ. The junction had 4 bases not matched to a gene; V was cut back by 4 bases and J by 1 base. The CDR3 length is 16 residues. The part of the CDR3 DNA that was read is TGTGCCAGCAGCTCACCACTAGCGGGAGGCACAGATACG. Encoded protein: CASSSPLAGGTDT. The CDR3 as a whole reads CASSSPLAGGTDTQYF.

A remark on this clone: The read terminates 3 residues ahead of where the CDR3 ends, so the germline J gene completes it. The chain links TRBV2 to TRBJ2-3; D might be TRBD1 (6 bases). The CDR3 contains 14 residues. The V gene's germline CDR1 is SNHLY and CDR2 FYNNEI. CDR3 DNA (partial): TGTGCCAGCAGTGAACAGCAGGGGTCCGTCACG. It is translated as CASSEQQGSVT. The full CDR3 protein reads CASSEQQGSVTQYF.

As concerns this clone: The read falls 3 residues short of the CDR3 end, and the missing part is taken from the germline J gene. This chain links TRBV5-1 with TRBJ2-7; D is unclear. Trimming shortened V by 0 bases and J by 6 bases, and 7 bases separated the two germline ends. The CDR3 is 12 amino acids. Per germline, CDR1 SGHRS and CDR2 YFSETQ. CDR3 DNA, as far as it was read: TGCGCCAGCAGCTTGGACATAGCCGAG. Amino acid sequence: CASSLDIAE. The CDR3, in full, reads CASSLDIAEQYF.

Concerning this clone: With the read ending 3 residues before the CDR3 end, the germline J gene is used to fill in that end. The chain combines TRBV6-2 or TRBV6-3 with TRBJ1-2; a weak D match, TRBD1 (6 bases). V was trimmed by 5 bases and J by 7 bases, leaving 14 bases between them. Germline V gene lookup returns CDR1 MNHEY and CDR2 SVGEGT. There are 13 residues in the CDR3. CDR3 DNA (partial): TGTGCCAGCAGTCGGGACACCAGGGGTGGC. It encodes CASSRDTRGG. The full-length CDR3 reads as CASSRDTRGGYTF.

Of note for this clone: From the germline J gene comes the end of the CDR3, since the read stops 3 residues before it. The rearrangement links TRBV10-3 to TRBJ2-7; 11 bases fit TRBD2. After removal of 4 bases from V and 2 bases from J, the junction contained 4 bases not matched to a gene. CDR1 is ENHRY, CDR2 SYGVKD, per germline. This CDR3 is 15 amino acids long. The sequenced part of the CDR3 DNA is TGTGCCATCAGTGGTATAGCGGGAGGGCCCTACGAG. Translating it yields CAISGIAGGPYE. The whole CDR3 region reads CAISGIAGGPYEQYF.

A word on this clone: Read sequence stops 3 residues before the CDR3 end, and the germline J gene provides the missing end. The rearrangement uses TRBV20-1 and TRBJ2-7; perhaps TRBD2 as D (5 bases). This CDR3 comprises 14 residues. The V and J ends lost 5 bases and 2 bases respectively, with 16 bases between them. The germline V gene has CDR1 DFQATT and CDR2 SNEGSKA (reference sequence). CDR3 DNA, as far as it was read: TGCAGTGCTGCTGACACTCGGGGAGCCTACGAG. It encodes CSAADTRGAYE. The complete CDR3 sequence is CSAADTRGAYEQYF.

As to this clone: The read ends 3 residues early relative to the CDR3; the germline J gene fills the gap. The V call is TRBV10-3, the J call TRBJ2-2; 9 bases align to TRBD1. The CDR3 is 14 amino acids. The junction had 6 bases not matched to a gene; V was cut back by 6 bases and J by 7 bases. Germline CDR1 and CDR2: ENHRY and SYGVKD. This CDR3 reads CAIRDRGRDGELFF. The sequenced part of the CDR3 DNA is TGTGCCATCAGAGACAGGGGGAGAGACGGGGAG.

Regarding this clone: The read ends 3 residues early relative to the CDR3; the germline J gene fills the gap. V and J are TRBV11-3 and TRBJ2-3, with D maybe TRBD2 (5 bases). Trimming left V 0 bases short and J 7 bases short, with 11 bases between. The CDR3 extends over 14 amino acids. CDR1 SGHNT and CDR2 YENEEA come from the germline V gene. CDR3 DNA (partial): TGTGCCAGCAGCTTAGATGCGGGCGGAAATACG. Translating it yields CASSLDAGGNT. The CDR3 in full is CASSLDAGGNTQYF.

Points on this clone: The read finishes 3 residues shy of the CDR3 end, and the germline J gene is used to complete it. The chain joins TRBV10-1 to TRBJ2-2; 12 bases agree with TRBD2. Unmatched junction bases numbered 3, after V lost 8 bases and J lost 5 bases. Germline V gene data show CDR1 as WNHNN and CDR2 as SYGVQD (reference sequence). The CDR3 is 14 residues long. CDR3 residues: CASSGLAGTGELFF. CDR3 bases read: TGCGCCAGCTCCGGACTAGCGGGGACCGGGGAG.

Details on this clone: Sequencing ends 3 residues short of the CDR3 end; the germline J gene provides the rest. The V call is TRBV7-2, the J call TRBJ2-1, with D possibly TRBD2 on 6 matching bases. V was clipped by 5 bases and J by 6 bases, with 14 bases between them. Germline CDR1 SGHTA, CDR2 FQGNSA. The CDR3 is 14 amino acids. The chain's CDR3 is CASSTRGTFNEQFF. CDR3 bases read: TGTGCCAGCAGCACCCGCGGGACTTTCAATGAG. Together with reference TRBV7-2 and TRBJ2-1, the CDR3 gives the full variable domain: GAGVSQSPSNKVTEKGKDVELRCDPISGHTALYWYRQSLGQGLEFLIYFQGNSAPDKSGLPSDRFSAERTGGSVSTLTIQRTQQEDSAVYLCASSTRGTFNEQFFGPGTRLTVL.

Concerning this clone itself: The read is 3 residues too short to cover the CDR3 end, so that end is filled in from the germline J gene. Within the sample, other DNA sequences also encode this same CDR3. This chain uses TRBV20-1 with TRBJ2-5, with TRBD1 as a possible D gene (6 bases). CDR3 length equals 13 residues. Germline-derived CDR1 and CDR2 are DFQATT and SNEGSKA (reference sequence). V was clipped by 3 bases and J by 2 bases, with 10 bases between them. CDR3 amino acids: CSASRTAQETQYF. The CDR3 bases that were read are TGCAGTGCTAGTCGGACAGCTCAAGAGACC.

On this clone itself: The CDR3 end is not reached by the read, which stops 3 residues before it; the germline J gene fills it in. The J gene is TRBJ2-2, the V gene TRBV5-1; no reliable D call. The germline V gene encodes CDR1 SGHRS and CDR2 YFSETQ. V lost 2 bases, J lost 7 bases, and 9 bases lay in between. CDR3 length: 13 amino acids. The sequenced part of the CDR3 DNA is TGCGCCAGCAGCTTTTCCCAACACGGGGAG. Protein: CASSFSQHGE. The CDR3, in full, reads CASSFSQHGELFF.

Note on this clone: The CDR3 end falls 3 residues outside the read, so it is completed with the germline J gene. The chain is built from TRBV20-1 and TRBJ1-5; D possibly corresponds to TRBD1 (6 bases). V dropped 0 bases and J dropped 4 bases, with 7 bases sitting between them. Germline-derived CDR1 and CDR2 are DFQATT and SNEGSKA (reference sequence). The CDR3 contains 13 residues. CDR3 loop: CSAREQGNQPQHF. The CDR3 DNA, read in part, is TGCAGTGCTAGAGAACAGGGTAATCAGCCC.

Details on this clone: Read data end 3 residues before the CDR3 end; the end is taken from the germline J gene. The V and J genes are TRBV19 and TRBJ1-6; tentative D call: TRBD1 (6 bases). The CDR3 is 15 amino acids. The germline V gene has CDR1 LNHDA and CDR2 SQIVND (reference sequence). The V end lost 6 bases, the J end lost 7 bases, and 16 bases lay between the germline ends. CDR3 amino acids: CASRTTGPGNSPLHF. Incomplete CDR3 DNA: TGTGCCAGTAGAACCACAGGGCCAGGGAATTCACCC.